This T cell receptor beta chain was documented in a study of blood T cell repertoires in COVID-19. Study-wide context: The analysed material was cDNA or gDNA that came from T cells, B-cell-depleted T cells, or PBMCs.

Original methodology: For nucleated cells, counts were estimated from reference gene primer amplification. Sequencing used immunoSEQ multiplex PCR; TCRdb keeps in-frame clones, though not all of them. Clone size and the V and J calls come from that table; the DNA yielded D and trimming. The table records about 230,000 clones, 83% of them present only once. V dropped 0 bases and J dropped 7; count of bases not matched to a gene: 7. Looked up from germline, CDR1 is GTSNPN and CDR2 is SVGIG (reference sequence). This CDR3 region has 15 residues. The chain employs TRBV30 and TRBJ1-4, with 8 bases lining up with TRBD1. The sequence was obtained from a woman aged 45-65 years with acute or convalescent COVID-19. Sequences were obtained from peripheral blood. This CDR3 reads CAWSVAGTGPEKLFF. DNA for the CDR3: TGTGCCTGGAGTGTAGCTGGGACAGGCCCTGAAAAACTGTTTTTT.